This TCR beta chain is from a study of radiotherapy plus CTLA-4 blockade in lung cancer. About the study: Objective response was observed in over 15% of patients, and disease control in 30% to 35%. The study, taken as a whole, reports: The best predictor of response was reported to be early blood T cell clone dynamics, with interferon-beta. TCR clones of tumor origin grew in blood after radiotherapy plus ipilimumab.

People whose metastatic non-small-cell lung cancer was chemo-refractory got focal radiation along with CTLA-4 blockade by ipilimumab. Profiling relied on immunoSEQ multiplex PCR, and the TCRdb table lists in-frame clones only, not all of them. The data show approximately 40,000 clones, roughly 72% seen once. Germline V lookup: CDR1 SGHRS, CDR2 YFSETQ. V shed 4 bases, J shed 3 bases, and the junction held 3 bases outside the gene matches. The CDR3 contains 14 residues. As to this clone: No antigen is known for it.

The TCR was taken from a human donor with non-small cell lung cancer who had stable disease on radiotherapy plus ipilimumab. Sequencing was performed on peripheral blood, taken from a patient treated with radiotherapy plus ipilimumab. The chain has TRBV5-1 and TRBJ2-3, with 9 nucleotides matching TRBD1. CDR3 bases: TGCGCCAGCAGCGGGACAGGGAAGACAGATACGCAGTATTTT. Translated, it gives CASSGTGKTDTQYF.